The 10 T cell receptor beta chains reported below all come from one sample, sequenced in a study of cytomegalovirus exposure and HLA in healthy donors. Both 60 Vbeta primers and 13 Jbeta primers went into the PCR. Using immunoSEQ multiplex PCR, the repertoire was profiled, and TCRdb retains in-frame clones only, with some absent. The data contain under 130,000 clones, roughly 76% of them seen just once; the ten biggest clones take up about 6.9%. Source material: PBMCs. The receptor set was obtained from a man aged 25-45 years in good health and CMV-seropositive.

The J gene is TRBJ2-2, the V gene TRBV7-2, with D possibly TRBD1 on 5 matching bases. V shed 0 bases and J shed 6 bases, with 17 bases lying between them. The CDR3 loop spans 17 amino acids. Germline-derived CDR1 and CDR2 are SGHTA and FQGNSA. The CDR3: CASSLALIRGLPGELFF. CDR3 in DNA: TGTGCCAGCAGCTTAGCGCTAATAAGGGGTCTCCCCGGGGAGCTGTTTTTT.

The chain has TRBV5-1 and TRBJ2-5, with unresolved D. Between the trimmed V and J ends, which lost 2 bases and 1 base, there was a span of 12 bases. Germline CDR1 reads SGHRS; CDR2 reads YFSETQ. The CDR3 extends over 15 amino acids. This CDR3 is CASSFVDKPQETQYF. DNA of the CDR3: TGCGCCAGCAGCTTTGTTGACAAGCCCCAAGAGACCCAGTACTTC.

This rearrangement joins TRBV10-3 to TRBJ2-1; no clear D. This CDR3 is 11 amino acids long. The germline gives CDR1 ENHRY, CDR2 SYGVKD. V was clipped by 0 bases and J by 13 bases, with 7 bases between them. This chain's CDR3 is CAISESIVQFF. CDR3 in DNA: TGTGCCATCAGTGAGTCAATAGTACAGTTCTTC.

CDR3 nucleotides: TGTGCCAGCAGTAATACAGGTAATCAGCCCCAGCATTTT. Amino acids: CASSNTGNQPQHF. The chain uses TRBV25-1 and TRBJ1-5; D possibly corresponds to TRBD1 (5 bases). The CDR3 spans 13 residues. Germline V CDR1 and CDR2: MGHDK, SYGVNS. With 5 bases removed from V and 4 bases from J, the gap between germline ends came to 9 bases.

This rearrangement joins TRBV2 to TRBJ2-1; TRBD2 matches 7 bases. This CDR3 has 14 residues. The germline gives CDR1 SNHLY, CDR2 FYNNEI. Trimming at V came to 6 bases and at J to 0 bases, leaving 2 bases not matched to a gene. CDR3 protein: CASRAGVSYNEQFF. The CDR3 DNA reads TGTGCCAGCAGGGCGGGGGTCTCCTACAATGAGCAGTTCTTC.

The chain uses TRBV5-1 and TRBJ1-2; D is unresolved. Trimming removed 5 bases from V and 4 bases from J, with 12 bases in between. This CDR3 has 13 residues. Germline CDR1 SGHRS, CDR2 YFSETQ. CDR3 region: CASSSPGTYGYTF. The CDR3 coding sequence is TGCGCCAGCAGTTCTCCGGGAACCTATGGCTACACCTTC.

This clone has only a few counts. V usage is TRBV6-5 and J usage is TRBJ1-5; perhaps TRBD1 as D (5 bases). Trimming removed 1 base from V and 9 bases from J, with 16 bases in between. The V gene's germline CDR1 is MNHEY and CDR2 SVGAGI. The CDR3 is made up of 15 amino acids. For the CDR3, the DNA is TGTGCCAGCAGTTACTTCTGGGGGACTAAGGCGCCCCAGCATTTT. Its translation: CASSYFWGTKAPQHF.

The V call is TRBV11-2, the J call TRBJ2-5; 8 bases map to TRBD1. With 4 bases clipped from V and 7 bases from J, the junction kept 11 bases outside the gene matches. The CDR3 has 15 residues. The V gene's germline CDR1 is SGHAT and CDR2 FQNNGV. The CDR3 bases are TGTGCCAGCAGCTCTATTCGGACAGGGTGGGGGACCCAGTACTTC. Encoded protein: CASSSIRTGWGTQYF.

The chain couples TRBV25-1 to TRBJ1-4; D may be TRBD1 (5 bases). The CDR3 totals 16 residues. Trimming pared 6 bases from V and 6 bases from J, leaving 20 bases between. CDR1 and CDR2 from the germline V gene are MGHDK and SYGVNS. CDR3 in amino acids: CASSPEGSGFDEKLFF. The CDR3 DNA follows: TGTGCCAGCAGCCCTGAAGGGTCAGGGTTTGATGAAAAACTGTTTTTT.

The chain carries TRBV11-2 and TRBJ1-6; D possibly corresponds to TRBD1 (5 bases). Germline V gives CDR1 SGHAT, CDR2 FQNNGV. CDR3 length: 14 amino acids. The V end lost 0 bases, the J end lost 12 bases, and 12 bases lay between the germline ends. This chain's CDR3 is CASSLDAVGRPLHF. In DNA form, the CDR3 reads TGTGCCAGCAGCTTAGATGCGGTGGGGCGACCCCTCCACTTT.